The source of this TCR beta chain is a study of vaccination effects on CD4 cells after COVID-19. The study's findings and limits: In healthy vaccinees, only 1 of 255 vaccine-induced clones cross-reacted with common cold coronaviruses.

The assay was immunoSEQ multiplex PCR, and TCRdb's table has in-frame clones only and misses some. The data show tens of thousands of clones, with 65% seen just once and 8% to 9% held by the top ten. Germline CDR1 is SGHAT and CDR2 is FQNNGV. The CDR3 has 13 residues. V was cut by 5 bases and J by 5 bases, with 12 bases left in between. Antigen-specific CD4+ T cells were first expanded with viral peptide pools by the ViraFEST assay and only then sequenced. Isolation of CD4+ T cells took place after about nine days of culture. Participants were given two doses of BNT162b2 or mRNA-1273 vaccine. After 1.5 million to 2 million PBMC were placed in each well, they were cultured with 8.5 to 10 IU/ml IL-2 and 8 to 10 ug/ml peptides. In regard to this clone: What it recognizes is unknown.

This chain joins TRBV11-2 and TRBJ1-2; D is undetermined. The sample here was CD4+ T cells from PBMCs cultured with SARS-CoV-2 spike peptides, taken after COVID-19 vaccination. The TCR sequence derives from a human donor who received a COVID-19 vaccine. CDR3 nucleotide sequence: TGTGCCAGCAGCGCAGGCGGCAGATATGGCTACACCTTC. Its protein product is CASSAGGRYGYTF. Using reference TRBV11-2 and TRBJ1-2 for the parts outside the CDR3, the full variable domain is EAGVAQSPRYKIIEKRQSVAFWCNPISGHATLYWYQQILGQGPKLLIQFQNNGVVDDSQLPKDRFSAERLKGVDSTLKIQPAKLEDSAVYLCASSAGGRYGYTFGSGTRLTVV.